The rows below give T cell receptor beta chains drawn from one sample of a study of T cell repertoires in cytomegalovirus infection. One entry per CDR3 protein, called by TCRdb with MiXCR from the reads. The sample records roughly 230,000 distinct CDR3 sequences, roughly an eighth being singletons. The sequencing sample was made of PBMCs. Receptors originate from a human donor in good health (CMV status not recorded). Some clones in this sample may be carry-over from other donors' samples. CDR3s include the opening cysteine and the closing phenylalanine or tryptophan. The order of the fields is V gene, J gene, CDR3 protein.

>TRBV7-9|TRBJ2-7
CASSPMTGFEQYF
>TRBV20-1|TRBJ2-4
CSARLTSRGPGIQYF
>TRBV19|TRBJ2-2
CASSPGTGIGELFF
>TRBV7-2|TRBJ2-3
CASSLVPGRETTDTQYF
>TRBV5-1|TRBJ2-7
CASSLRLGQHPYEQYF
>TRBV28|TRBJ2-5
CASSPGTSTQETQYF
>TRBV6-2/TRBV6-3|TRBJ2-7
CASSYGEVPAPEQYF
>TRBV7-2|TRBJ1-5
CASSSRTGERPQHF
>TRBV7-2|TRBJ2-5
CASSPGDGRKETQYF
>TRBV20-1|TRBJ2-3
CSASWGPEEDTQYF
>TRBV28|TRBJ2-7
CASSQTGGHSYEQYF
>TRBV20-1|TRBJ1-1
CSAREGYLGSTEAFF
>TRBV11-1|TRBJ1-1
CASSLGQGSWSTEAFF
>TRBV7-2|TRBJ2-5
CASSLELPGKAETQYF
>TRBV14|TRBJ2-7
CASSQGDRGLDGRQYF
>TRBV20-1|TRBJ2-5
CSAGLLRASGLRETQYF
>TRBV28|TRBJ2-7
CASSFPGQIPDEQYF
>TRBV7-3|TRBJ2-7
CASSRRPSGGAYEQYF
>TRBV7-8|TRBJ1-3
CASSLAPGGVGNTIYF